This T cell receptor (beta chain) stems from a study of blood T cell repertoires in COVID-19. Study in general: Whether acute or convalescent, the COVID-19 samples came from the United States, Italy and Spain. T cells, B-cell-depleted T cells, or PBMCs provided the cDNA or gDNA that served as material.

Under the authors' procedure: Amplifying reference gene primers gave estimates of nucleated cell counts. Here immunoSEQ multiplex PCR was the method, and the copy in TCRdb shows in-frame clones only, minus some. D and trimming were read from the DNA, whereas the V and J calls and clone size are those reported in that table. The top ten clones hold about 2.5% of a sample with 200,000 to 300,000 clones, 91% of them seen once. Seattle participants joined during active infection and were tracked over time. Sample: peripheral blood. The TCR comes from a person aged 18-30 years with COVID-19, enrolled during active disease.

The CDR3 spells CASGPRGRPNTEAFF. The CDR3 DNA reads as TGTGCTAGTGGTCCTCGAGGCAGACCGAACACTGAAGCTTTCTTT. V and J are TRBV12-5 and TRBJ1-1, with D hard to call. The germline gives CDR1 LGHNT, CDR2 FRNRAP. The CDR3 runs 15 residues. V lost 5 bases, J lost 1 base, and 14 bases lay in between.